This T cell receptor (beta chain) came from a study of T cell responses to AZD1222 COVID-19 vaccine. To note about this clone: Its antigen is still unknown.

Study observations and caveats: Among vaccine-associated CD4 TCRs, coverage spanned spike, with dominance at 160-218 and 743-854. Baseline seropositivity characterized only a handful of AZD1222 recipients. Close to half of all spike-specific TCRs reportedly target regions of the variants that are unmutated.

Clones were sequenced by immunoSEQ multiplex PCR, and TCRdb holds only the in-frame ones, with some missing. The sample lists under 150,000 clones, roughly 92% seen once, with about a tenth in the top ten. The source was peripheral blood, collected 28 days after the second AZD1222 dose. The sequence derives from an adult who received the AZD1222 COVID-19 vaccine.

The CDR3 is CASSFQRDTDTQYF. The CDR3 nucleotides are TGTGCCAGCAGCTTTCAGCGAGACACAGATACGCAGTATTTT. The rearrangement joins TRBV7-2 to TRBJ2-3; no firm D call. CDR1 and CDR2 (germline): SGHTA, FQGNSA. V shed 3 bases and J shed 2 bases, with 9 bases lying between them. The CDR3 contains 14 residues. The complete variable domain, with remaining parts taken from reference TRBV7-2 and TRBJ2-3, reads GAGVSQSPSNKVTEKGKDVELRCDPISGHTALYWYRQSLGQGLEFLIYFQGNSAPDKSGLPSDRFSAERTGGSVSTLTIQRTQQEDSAVYLCASSFQRDTDTQYFGPGTRLTVL.